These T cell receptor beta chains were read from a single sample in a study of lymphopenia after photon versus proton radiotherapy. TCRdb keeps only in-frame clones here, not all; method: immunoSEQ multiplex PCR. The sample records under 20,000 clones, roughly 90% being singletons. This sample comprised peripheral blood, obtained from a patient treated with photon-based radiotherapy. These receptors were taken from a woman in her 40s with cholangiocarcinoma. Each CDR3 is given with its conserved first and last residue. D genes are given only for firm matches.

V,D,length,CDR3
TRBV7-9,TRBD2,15,CASSLGSASGNKQFF
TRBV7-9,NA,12,CASSPGYYEQYF
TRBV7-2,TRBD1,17,CASSFPGQGAANTEAFF
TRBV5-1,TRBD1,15,CASSLEGQGSYEQYF
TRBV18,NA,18,CASSPLQGPASSGNTIYF
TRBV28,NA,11,CASSLTAEAFF
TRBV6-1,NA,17,CASRERQEASYNSPLHF
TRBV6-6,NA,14,CASRYSDTGGELFF
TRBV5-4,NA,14,CASSLGGPISEQFF
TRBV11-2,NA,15,CASSPARGHTDTQYF
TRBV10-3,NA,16,CAISESTPGSSGGYTF
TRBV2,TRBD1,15,CASTGRTGGGSPLHF
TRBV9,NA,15,CASSASLGLQETQYF
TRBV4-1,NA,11,CASSQDSEQFF
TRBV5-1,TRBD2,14,CASSSPGGAGELFF
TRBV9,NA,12,CASKAVNGELFF
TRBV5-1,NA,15,CASTPLGALSDGYTF
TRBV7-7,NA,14,CASSLAAFTDTQYF
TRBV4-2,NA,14,CASSSSESGNTIYF
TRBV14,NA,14,CASSHGGRLNTQYF
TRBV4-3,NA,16,CASSQDGAGTTDTQYF
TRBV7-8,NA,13,CASRGPRDRTQYF
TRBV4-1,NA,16,CASSQVLGGRFYGYTF
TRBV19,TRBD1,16,CASSIGQDAGANVLTF
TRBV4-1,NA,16,CASSQEPDFLNNEQFF
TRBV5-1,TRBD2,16,CASSLSGTSGRNEQFF
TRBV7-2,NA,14,CASSSQGGNTEAFF
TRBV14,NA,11,CASSQTSVLFF
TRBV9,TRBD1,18,CASSPRPGGRVMNTEAFF
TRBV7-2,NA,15,CASSLKRGGFTEAFF
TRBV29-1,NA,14,CSVVGRVSNYGYTF
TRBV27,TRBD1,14,CASSRQGGVQPQHF
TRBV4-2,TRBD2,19,CASSQGDGGSGANTGELFF
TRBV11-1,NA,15,CASSLAAGVRTEAFF
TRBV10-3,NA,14,CAISEHRVEQPQHF
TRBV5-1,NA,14,CASSTTGTSYGYTF
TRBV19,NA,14,CASSLLTGRTEAFF
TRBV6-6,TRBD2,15,CASRRGVAGVGEQYF
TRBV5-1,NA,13,CASRLGENNEQFF
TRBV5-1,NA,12,CASSAGSLPLHF
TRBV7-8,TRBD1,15,CASSRDRGRNTEAFF
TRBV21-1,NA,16,CASSLRRLAVQETQYF
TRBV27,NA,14,CASSSTPGHGLYTF
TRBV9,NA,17,CASSVGEWGASGNTIYF
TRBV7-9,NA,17,CASSVGQRALSGNTIYF
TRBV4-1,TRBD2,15,CASSLTSGGPYEQYF
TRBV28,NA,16,CASSSGVGARKTEAFF
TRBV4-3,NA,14,CASSQDSRANGYTF
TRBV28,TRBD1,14,CASGDSASGNTIYF
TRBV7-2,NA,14,CASSQNRAPSGYTF
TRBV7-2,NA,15,CASSLELTLYNEQFF
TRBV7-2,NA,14,CASSSDYRAYEQYF
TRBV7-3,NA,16,CASSLGPPSGANVLTF
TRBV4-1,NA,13,CASSQESLDTQYF
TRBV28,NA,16,CASSLGTHGSTDTQYF
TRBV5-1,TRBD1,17,CASSQGTGGGWNTEAFF
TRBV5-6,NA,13,CASSLRQNYGYTF
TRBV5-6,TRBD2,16,CASSFPGTSVDNEQFF